This T cell receptor (beta chain) was captured in a study of long-term antiretroviral therapy in people with HIV. General study points: Although diversity increased after ART, it remained lower than in transplant donor controls. Pre-ART clonal expansion yielded clones that dominated the repertoire at all time points.

V was pared by 1 base and J by 4 bases, with 21 bases between. Per germline, CDR1 SGHDT and CDR2 YYEEEE. This CDR3 is 17 amino acids long. At the survey level, the v3.0 immunoSEQ assay was run. This table comes from immunoSEQ multiplex PCR, and its TCRdb copy is limited to in-frame clones, with some not included. The table has 15,000 to 20,000 clones, about 89% seen once. On this clone itself: Its antigen is still unknown.

PBMC samples from each donor numbered at least one pre-ART and at least two post-ART. Before DNA extraction, roughly 0.85-10 million cryopreserved PBMC were held in the samples. The clonotype originates from a man aged 35 to 55 with HIV. The sequenced sample was unsorted PBMCs, obtained 0.5 years after starting antiretroviral therapy. The rearrangement links TRBV5-6 to TRBJ2-7; D is possibly TRBD2 (6 bases). CDR3 sequence reads: CASSLRQAGRPTYEQYF. CDR3 coding DNA: TGTGCCAGCAGCTTGCGGCAGGCGGGACGGCCTACTTACGAGCAGTACTTC.